This T cell receptor beta chain originates from a study of shared clonotypes between healthy human individuals. Partitioning of CD4+ cells yielded a CD45RA+ naive subset and a CD45RA-negative memory subset. Splitting of each subset's genomic DNA was done evenly across several immunoSEQ plates. Data came from immunoSEQ multiplex PCR; TCRdb stores just in-frame clones and leaves some out. Of nearly 1,000,000 clones listed, 76% are singletons. The sample was memory CD4+ T cells sorted from blood. As for subset: CD45RA-negative fraction. The TCR comes from a man younger than 35 in good health.

CDR3 in DNA: TGTGCCAGCATCGGACTAACCTACGAGCAGTACTTC. This codes for CASIGLTYEQYF. The chain couples TRBV7-9 to TRBJ2-7; TRBD2 is a possible D gene (6 bases). V lost 7 bases to trimming and J lost 2 bases, with 9 bases between them. The CDR3 length is 12 residues. Germline-derived CDR1 and CDR2 are SEHNR and FQNEAQ (reference sequence).